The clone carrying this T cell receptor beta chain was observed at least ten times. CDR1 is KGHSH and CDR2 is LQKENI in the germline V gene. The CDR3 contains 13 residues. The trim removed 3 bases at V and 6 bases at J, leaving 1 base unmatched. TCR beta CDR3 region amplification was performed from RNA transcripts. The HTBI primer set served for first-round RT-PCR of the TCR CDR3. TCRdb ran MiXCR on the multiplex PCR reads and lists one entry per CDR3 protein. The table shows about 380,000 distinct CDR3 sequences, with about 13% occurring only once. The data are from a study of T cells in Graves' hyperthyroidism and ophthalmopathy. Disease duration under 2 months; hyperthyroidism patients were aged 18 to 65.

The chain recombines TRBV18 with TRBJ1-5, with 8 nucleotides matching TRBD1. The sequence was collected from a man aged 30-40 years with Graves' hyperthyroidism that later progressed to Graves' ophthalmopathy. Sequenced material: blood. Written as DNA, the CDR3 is TGTGCCAGCTCACCTCAGGGGGCTCAGCCCCAGCATTTT. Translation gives CASSPQGAQPQHF.